What follows are 2 T cell receptor beta chains derived from one specimen sequenced in a study of blood T cell repertoires in COVID-19. TCRdb's copy holds only in-frame clones and misses some; the assay was immunoSEQ multiplex PCR. The sample consists of around 260,000 clones, about 87% of them appearing once. The sequenced sample consisted of peripheral blood. These receptors all come from a woman aged 60-75 years with COVID-19, enrolled during active disease.

This clone was recorded only once. The genes are TRBV5-1 and TRBJ1-3; D may be TRBD1 (6 bases). CDR1 is SGHRS and CDR2 is YFSETQ in the germline V gene. Trimming stripped 3 bases from V and 0 bases from J, with 13 bases between. This CDR3 spans 16 amino acids. The CDR3 DNA reads TGCGCCAGCAGCTCAGCCGGGACAAGCTCTGGAAACACCATATATTTT. It encodes CASSSAGTSSGNTIYF.

The chain carries TRBV29-1 and TRBJ1-5; possibly TRBD1 for D (6 bases). The CDR3 is 14 residues long. Trimming removed 4 bases at V and 2 bases at J, with 12 bases between. The germline gives CDR1 SQVTM, CDR2 ANQGSEA. CDR3 in amino acids: CSVGWGGGNQPQHF. DNA for the CDR3: TGCAGCGTTGGGTGGGGGGGCGGCAATCAGCCCCAGCATTTT.